This TCR beta chain was documented in a study of CD8 T cells in Susac syndrome. When the RNA was reverse transcribed, random hexamers were used with an input of about 0.5 to 1 ug. From the immunoSEQ multiplex PCR reads, TCRdb called clonotypes with MiXCR, one entry per CDR3 protein. The sample carries 190,000 or so distinct CDR3 sequences, 90% to 95% recorded once. This clonotype was found once. CDR3 length: 13 amino acids. Trimming pared 1 base from V and 3 bases from J, leaving 7 bases between. From germline, CDR1 is LNHDA and CDR2 SQIVND (reference sequence). This receptor was obtained from a human donor with multiple sclerosis. The rearrangement uses TRBV19 and TRBJ2-7; weak D call: TRBD1 (5 bases). Sequenced input: CD4+ T cells from PBMCs. The CDR3 loop is CASSIGQIYEQYF. In nucleotides, the CDR3 is TGTGCCAGTAGTATAGGACAGATCTACGAGCAGTACTTC.